Listed below are T cell receptor beta chains from one sample, sequenced in a study of T cell repertoires in cytomegalovirus infection. TCRdb re-called the reads with MiXCR, one entry per CDR3 protein. The sample comprises hundreds of thousands of distinct CDR3 sequences, roughly 9.5% of which are singletons, and around 4.1% rests with the top ten. Sequencing input: PBMCs. These receptors were taken from a human donor in good health (CMV status not recorded). Some clones in this sample may be carry-over from other donors' samples. CDR3s include the opening cysteine and the closing phenylalanine or tryptophan. The D gene is left open where the match is weak. Only part of the rows carry a size: once, few, many, or a class if the clone is expanded.

>NA|TRBJ2-1|NA|TRBV2
CASRGVGGAGFF
TGTGCCAGCAGGGGAGTAGGGGGGGCGGGGTTCTTC
>NA|TRBJ1-6|NA|TRBV12-3/TRBV12-4
CASVVMGNSPLHF
TGTGCCAGTGTTGTAATGGGTAATTCACCCCTCCACTTT
>few|TRBJ2-1|NA|TRBV5-1
CASSSVSLGPNNEQFF
TGCGCCAGCAGCTCTGTGAGCCTGGGACCCAACAATGAGCAGTTCTTC
>NA|TRBJ2-5|TRBD2|TRBV14
CASSPGTSGITRWETQYF
TGTGCCAGCAGTCCCGGGACTAGCGGGATCACCCGGTGGGAGACCCAGTACTTC
>NA|TRBJ1-4|NA|TRBV4-2
CASSQDPWGTNEKLFF
TGTGCCAGCAGCCAAGATCCCTGGGGGACTAATGAAAAACTGTTTTTT
>few|TRBJ1-5|TRBD1|TRBV20-1
CSARMTGLVNQPQHF
TGCAGTGCTAGGATGACAGGGTTGGTCAATCAGCCCCAGCATTTT
>many|TRBJ2-1|TRBD2|TRBV4-2
CASSSPPSGGANEQFF
TGTGCCAGCAGTTCGCCCCCCAGCGGGGGGGCCAATGAGCAGTTCTTC
>many|TRBJ2-5|TRBD1|TRBV2
CASKGGGETQYF
TGTGCCAGCAAAGGGGGCGGGGAGACCCAGTACTTC
>few|TRBJ1-5|TRBD1|TRBV25-1
CASSEPPGGRNQPQHF
TGTGCCAGCAGTGAGCCTCCAGGGGGGAGAAATCAGCCCCAGCATTTT
>NA|TRBJ2-5|TRBD2|TRBV6-2/TRBV6-3
CASSAGVAGDSETQYF
TGTGCCAGCAGTGCGGGGGTAGCGGGGGACTCAGAGACCCAGTACTTC
>many|TRBJ1-2|NA|TRBV6-6
CASRMDSAEGYTF
TGTGCCAGCAGAATGGACAGTGCGGAAGGCTACACCTTC
>many|TRBJ1-1|NA|TRBV7-9
CASSFGQSEAFF
TGTGCCAGCAGCTTTGGACAGAGTGAAGCTTTCTTT
>NA|TRBJ2-1|NA|TRBV7-4
CAGSLGGGEQFF
TGTGCCGGCAGCTTAGGGGGGGGTGAGCAGTTCTTC
>few|TRBJ1-2|NA|TRBV30
CAWTVSGYGYTF
TGTGCCTGGACAGTCTCAGGCTATGGCTACACCTTC
>few|TRBJ2-7|TRBD1|TRBV20-1
CSARRTGTTYEQYF
TGCAGTGCTAGACGGACAGGGACCACCTACGAGCAGTACTTC
>many|TRBJ2-4|NA|TRBV12-3/TRBV12-4
CASSFLPKTKNIQYF
TGTGCCAGCAGTTTTTTACCAAAAACCAAAAACATTCAGTACTTC
>NA|TRBJ1-2|TRBD1|TRBV12-3/TRBV12-4
CASSLTGQGIGGYTF
TGTGCCAGCAGTTTAACCGGACAGGGAATTGGCGGCTACACCTTC
>NA|TRBJ1-5|NA|TRBV6-6
CASRPRQRNQPQHF
TGTGCCAGCAGGCCAAGACAGCGCAATCAGCCCCAGCATTTT
>many|TRBJ1-5|TRBD1|TRBV7-8
CASSPRDRGNQPQHF
TGTGCCAGCAGCCCCCGGGACAGGGGCAATCAGCCCCAGCATTTT
>many|TRBJ1-5|NA|TRBV11-2
CASSLDLGISQPQHF
TGTGCCAGCAGCTTAGACCTGGGGATTAGTCAGCCCCAGCATTTT
>many|TRBJ2-1|NA|TRBV6-2/TRBV6-3
CASSPTRGVVNEQFF
TGTGCCAGCAGCCCCACCCGGGGCGTGGTAAATGAGCAGTTCTTC
>many|TRBJ2-7|TRBD1|TRBV27
CASRDSGQGGRGEQYF
TGTGCCAGCAGGGATTCCGGACAGGGAGGTAGAGGCGAGCAGTACTTC
>many|TRBJ2-3|TRBD2|TRBV7-2
CASSNSGFPPDTQYF
TGTGCCAGCAGCAATAGCGGGTTCCCACCAGATACGCAGTATTTT
>few|TRBJ2-4|TRBD1|TRBV29-1
CSVATGVGNIQYF
TGCAGCGTAGCGACAGGGGTTGGAAACATTCAGTACTTC
>NA|TRBJ1-4|NA|TRBV6-2/TRBV6-3
CASSYTSPSTGRNEKLFF
TGTGCCAGCAGTTACACCTCCCCTTCGACAGGACGAAACGAAAAACTGTTTTTT
>NA|TRBJ2-1|NA|TRBV6-6
CASSDAGKSHYNEQFF
TGTGCCAGCAGCGACGCGGGGAAGTCGCACTACAATGAGCAGTTCTTC
>many|TRBJ2-4|NA|TRBV15
CATSEEGALAKNIQYF
TGTGCCACCAGTGAGGAGGGGGCCCTAGCCAAAAACATTCAGTACTTC
>many|TRBJ2-2|NA|TRBV7-2
CASSLVQGLGELFF
TGTGCCAGCAGCTTAGTTCAGGGGCTCGGGGAGCTGTTTTTT
>NA|TRBJ2-7|NA|TRBV20-1
CSAKDHIRTTYEQYF
TGCAGTGCTAAAGATCATATCAGGACCACCTACGAGCAGTACTTC
>few|TRBJ1-2|NA|TRBV7-2
CASSRLNQNYGYTF
TGTGCCAGCAGCCGATTGAACCAGAACTATGGCTACACCTTC
>few|TRBJ2-5|NA|TRBV7-2
CASSSNRVVETQYF
TGTGCCAGCAGCTCCAACAGGGTTGTAGAGACCCAGTACTTC
>NA|TRBJ2-7|TRBD1|TRBV24-1
CATSGNRDRDHEQYF
TGTGCCACCAGTGGGAACCGGGACAGGGACCACGAGCAGTACTTC
>few|TRBJ2-1|TRBD1|TRBV7-9
CASSSRDRGNNEQFF
TGTGCCAGCAGCTCCCGGGACAGGGGGAACAATGAGCAGTTCTTC
>many|TRBJ2-1|NA|TRBV7-3
CASSPQTLNTYNEQFF
TGTGCCAGCAGCCCGCAGACCTTAAACACCTACAATGAGCAGTTCTTC
>few|TRBJ2-7|TRBD2|TRBV6-2/TRBV6-3
CAVVRTSGAYEQYF
TGTGCCGTCGTTCGGACTAGCGGAGCCTACGAGCAGTACTTC
>NA|TRBJ2-1|NA|TRBV19
CASSIDSNNEQFF
TGTGCCAGTAGTATCGACTCAAACAATGAGCAGTTCTTC
>few|TRBJ1-5|NA|TRBV18
CASSPPGGKKQPQHF
TGTGCCAGCTCACCACCCGGGGGGAAGAAGCAGCCCCAGCATTTT
>many|TRBJ1-1|NA|TRBV7-2
CASSLGGGPEAFF
TGTGCCAGCAGCTTAGGAGGTGGCCCTGAAGCTTTCTTT
>NA|TRBJ2-5|NA|TRBV6-1
CASSYLVGPQYF
TGTGCCAGCAGTTATTTGGTAGGGCCCCAGTACTTC
>many|TRBJ2-7|TRBD1|TRBV6-2/TRBV6-3
CASRGQGTYEQYF
TGTGCCAGCAGGGGACAGGGAACCTACGAGCAGTACTTC
>NA|TRBJ2-5|NA|TRBV6-6
CASSYKRMETQYF
TGTGCCAGCAGTTACAAGCGAATGGAGACCCAGTACTTC
>NA|TRBJ2-7|TRBD2|TRBV4-1
CASSQVTGGSYEQYF
TGCGCCAGCAGCCAAGTTACCGGGGGGTCCTACGAGCAGTACTTC
>many|TRBJ2-5|TRBD2|TRBV12-3/TRBV12-4
CASRRTSGGETQYF
TGTGCCAGCAGGAGGACTAGCGGGGGGGAGACCCAGTACTTC
>many|TRBJ2-5|NA|TRBV25-1
CASRKRTGQQETQYF
TGTGCCAGCAGGAAACGAACAGGACAGCAAGAGACCCAGTACTTC
>many|TRBJ2-7|NA|TRBV7-2
CASSWSGQSEYEQYF
TGTGCCTCGAGCTGGAGTGGACAGAGTGAGTACGAGCAGTACTTC
>NA|TRBJ2-7|NA|TRBV5-1
CASSLDRSDEQYF
TGCGCCAGCAGCTTGGACAGGAGCGACGAGCAGTACTTC
>few|TRBJ1-1|NA|TRBV6-1
CASSHVYGGTEAFF
TGTGCCAGCAGTCACGTTTATGGGGGAACTGAAGCTTTCTTT
>many|TRBJ2-1|NA|TRBV11-2
CASSLSAASHNEQFF
TGTGCCAGCAGCTTATCGGCTGCCTCTCATAATGAGCAGTTCTTC
>few|TRBJ1-2|NA|TRBV20-1
CSASWTDYGYTF
TGCAGTGCTAGCTGGACCGATTATGGCTACACCTTC
>many|TRBJ2-3|TRBD2|TRBV7-2
CASSLGGLAGADTQYF
TGTGCCAGCAGCTTGGGGGGACTAGCCGGGGCAGATACGCAGTATTTT
>many|TRBJ2-7|TRBD2|TRBV7-2
CASSLGGTSGSHEQYF
TGTGCCAGCAGCTTAGGAGGGACTAGCGGGAGCCACGAGCAGTACTTC
>few|TRBJ1-5|NA|TRBV23-1
CASSQEGQNNQPQHF
TGCGCCAGCAGTCAGGAGGGGCAGAACAATCAGCCCCAGCATTTT
>many|TRBJ2-7|TRBD1|TRBV7-2
CASSSDRSYEQYF
TGTGCCAGCAGCTCGGACAGGTCCTACGAGCAGTACTTC
>NA|TRBJ2-2|NA|TRBV12-3/TRBV12-4
CASTQTETGELFF
TGTGCCAGCACCCAGACAGAGACCGGGGAGCTGTTTTTT
>many|TRBJ2-5|NA|TRBV7-2
CASSLGRESRYQETQYF
TGTGCCAGCAGCTTAGGCCGGGAGTCGAGGTACCAAGAGACCCAGTACTTC
>many|TRBJ1-1|NA|TRBV20-1
CSARDPGVDTEAFF
TGCAGTGCTAGAGATCCTGGGGTGGACACTGAAGCTTTCTTT
>few|TRBJ2-1|NA|TRBV19
CASAQDGTYNEQFF
TGTGCCAGCGCCCAGGACGGGACCTACAATGAGCAGTTCTTC
>NA|TRBJ1-2|NA|TRBV7-2
CASSPDSLIDYGYTF
TGTGCCAGCAGCCCGGACAGCCTAATTGACTATGGCTACACCTTC
>NA|TRBJ2-5|NA|TRBV19
CASKRMGLETQYF
TGTGCCAGTAAGAGGATGGGGTTGGAGACCCAGTACTTC